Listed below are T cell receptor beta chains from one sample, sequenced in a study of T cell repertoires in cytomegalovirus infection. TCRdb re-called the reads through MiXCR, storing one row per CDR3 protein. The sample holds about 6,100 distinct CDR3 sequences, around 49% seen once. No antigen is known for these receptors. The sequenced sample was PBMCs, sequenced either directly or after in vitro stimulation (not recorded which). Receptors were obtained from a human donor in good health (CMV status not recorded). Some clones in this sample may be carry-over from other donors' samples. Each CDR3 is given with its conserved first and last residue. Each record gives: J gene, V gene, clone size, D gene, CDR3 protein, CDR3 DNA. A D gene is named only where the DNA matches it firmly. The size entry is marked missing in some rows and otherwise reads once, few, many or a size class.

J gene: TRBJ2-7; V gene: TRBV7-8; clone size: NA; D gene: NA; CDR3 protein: CSWDTPGDEQYF; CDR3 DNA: TGCAGCTGGGACACCCCTGGCGACGAGCAGTACTTC
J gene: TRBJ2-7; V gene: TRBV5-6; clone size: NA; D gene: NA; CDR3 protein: CASSLDYYEQYF; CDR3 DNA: TGTGCCAGCAGCTTGGACTACTACGAGCAGTACTTC
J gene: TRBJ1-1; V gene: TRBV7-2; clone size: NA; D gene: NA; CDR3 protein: CASSFLGEAFF; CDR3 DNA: TGTGCCAGCAGCTTTCTCGGTGAAGCTTTCTTT
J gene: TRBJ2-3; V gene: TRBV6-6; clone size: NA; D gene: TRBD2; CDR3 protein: CASRDSALAGDADTQYF; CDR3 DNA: TGTGCCAGCAGAGATTCAGCGCTAGCGGGAGATGCAGATACGCAGTATTTT
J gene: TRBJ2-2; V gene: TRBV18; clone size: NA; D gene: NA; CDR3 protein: CASSPQNPTGELFF; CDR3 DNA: TGTGCCAGCTCACCACAAAACCCCACCGGGGAGCTGTTTTTT
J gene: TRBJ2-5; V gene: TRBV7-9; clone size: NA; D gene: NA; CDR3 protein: CASSSRPQETQYF; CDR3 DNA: TGTGCTAGCAGCTCCAGACCCCAAGAGACCCAGTACTTC
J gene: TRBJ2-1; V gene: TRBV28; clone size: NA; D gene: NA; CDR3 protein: CASSFYLAEPLF; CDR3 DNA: TGTGCCAGCAGTTTTTACCTAGCTGAGCCATTATTC
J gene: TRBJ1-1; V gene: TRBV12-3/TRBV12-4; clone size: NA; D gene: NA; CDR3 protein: CASRTGGNTEAFF; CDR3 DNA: TGTGCCAGCAGGACGGGGGGGAACACTGAAGCTTTCTTT
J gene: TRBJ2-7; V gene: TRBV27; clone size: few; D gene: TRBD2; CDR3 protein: CASSTRKGARSGRTYEQYF; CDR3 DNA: TGTGCCAGCTCTACCCGGAAGGGGGCTCGTAGCGGGAGAACCTACGAGCAGTACTTC
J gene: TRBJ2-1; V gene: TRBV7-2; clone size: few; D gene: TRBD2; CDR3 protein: CASSKAGVRNEQFF; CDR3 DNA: TGTGCCAGCAGCAAGGCGGGAGTACGTAATGAGCAGTTCTTC
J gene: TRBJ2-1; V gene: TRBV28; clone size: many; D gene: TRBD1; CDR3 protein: CASGDSPKDEQFF; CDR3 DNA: TGTGCCAGCGGGGACAGCCCCAAGGATGAGCAGTTCTTC
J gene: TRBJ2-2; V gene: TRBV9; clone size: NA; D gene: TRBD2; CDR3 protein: CASSVVPLGLASNGELFF; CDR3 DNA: TGTGCCAGCAGCGTAGTCCCACTCGGACTAGCGTCTAACGGGGAGCTGTTTTTT
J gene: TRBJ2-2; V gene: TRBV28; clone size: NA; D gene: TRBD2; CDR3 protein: CASSCPPSGITTGELFF; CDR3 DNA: TGTGCCAGCAGTTGCCCGCCTAGCGGGATCACAACCGGGGAGCTGTTTTTT
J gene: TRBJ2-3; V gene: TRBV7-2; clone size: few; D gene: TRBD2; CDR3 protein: CASSDSGFRDTQYF; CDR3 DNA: TGTGCCAGCAGCGATAGCGGGTTCAGGGATACGCAGTATTTT